This note documents a single T cell receptor beta chain sequence. Its antigen remains unidentified. Base quality data are lacking; no much larger clone is found one base away. The data were obtained in a study of cytomegalovirus exposure and HLA in healthy donors (dated by TCRdb to the late 2010s). About the full investigation: In an earlier analysis of several hundred of the donors, around 300 Gb of sequence data and approximately 100 million unique TCR beta sequences from roughly 200 million T cells were reported. Rather than drawing on any new phenotypic data, the later analysis identified candidate immune exposures from TCR beta sequences and the way those sequences occurred across donors. Donor age, sex, ethnicity and CMV serostatus were collected together with the repertoire data. Several DR-DQ haplotypes were handled as single units for association and clustering, since linkage in the cohort was strong. The study was designed to test whether signatures of past pathogen exposure could be identified by cataloging public T cell receptors. Typing coverage varied by locus: about 620-630 donors for A, B, C, DRB1 and DQB1; more than 500 for DQA1; over 600 for DPA1; around 450 for DPB1. Among the roughly 390 genotyped donors, around 79% belonged to the genetic ancestry cluster associated with self-reported Caucasian donors. An early release that covered about 600 HLA-typed donors contained approximately 320 gigabases of sequencing data and 85 million to 100 million unique TCR sequences. To study patterns of TCR occurrence, a later analysis re-analyzed previously published TCR beta repertoires from 600 to 750 donors and added high-resolution HLA genotyping. An earlier analysis of fewer than 700 of the donors applied high-throughput TCR beta sequencing to assess whether each TCR beta V gene segment acted as functional or pseudogenic. Using immunosequencing, the study profiled T cell repertoires from 666 subjects and related those repertoires to cytomegalovirus serostatus. In addition to the first cohort of approximately 650 subjects, a separate validation cohort of 120 different subjects was used. Among about 360 genotyped donors of the cohort, an average of approximately 250,000 unique TCR beta nucleotide sequences were sequenced per donor, roughly 18% of them non-productive. Both class I and class II loci were covered by HLA typing, at four-digit resolution. The study combined high-throughput TCR immunosequencing, statistical association of individual TCRs with disease status, and machine learning to predict cytomegalovirus infection status. A later genetic analysis took genome-wide SNP genotypes for about 65% of the 666 donors and used that subset as a discovery cohort. All discovery cohort repertoires had been generated using a single sequencing platform. Overall study outcomes, separate from this receptor: Cytomegalovirus status was reported to be diagnosed by the classifier with high specificity and sensitivity in both the original and validation cohorts. The presence/absence analyses assumed that sequencing depth was roughly uniform across donors, and that assumption may not be true. A cluster of highly shared sequence variants was judged likely to be a technical artifact of the sequencing pipeline. V-gene and J-gene trimming of TCR beta chains was associated with a missense DCLRE1C variant in a later genetic analysis, and the association was replicated in an independent cohort. Compared with the roughly 720-donor mean, donors in an Asian-associated ancestry cluster had fewer N-insertions in productive TCRs, according to a later genetic analysis. According to a later analysis, most CMV-associated TCR beta chains appeared to be HLA-restricted, and the HLA associations seemed to be driven largely by CMV exposure. In a later analysis, around 17,000 TCR beta sequences were associated with specific HLA alleles at a false discovery rate of 0.05. Over 15 rarely observed V segments, including chromosome 9 orphons, were excluded from the earlier analysis of several hundred of the donors because counts were too low. Assigning TCR associations to individual alleles was difficult when HLA alleles, especially DR and DQ, strongly co-occurred. Most TCR sequences were observed very rarely across donors, whereas some public TCRs were present in many individuals. CMV serostatus was the only immune exposure information available for the cohort. In a later analysis, HLA-associated TCR beta chains showed more clonal expansion and lower generation probabilities than non-associated chains that were equally common. The study gave a list of under 200 TCR beta chains associated with cytomegalovirus. According to a later analysis, TCR association rates differed among HLA loci, with DRB1 alleles showing the most associated TCRs and HLA-C alleles showing the fewest. In vitro tests confirmed that a few of the cytomegalovirus-associated TCR beta chains recognize cytomegalovirus antigens. Because some donors lacked HLA typing at each locus, the association tests relied only on the typed subset. Linkage disequilibrium might explain the correlated functional status among segregating V segments, but an unknown experimental factor could not be ruled out. According to a later analysis, parvovirus B19, influenza, CMV and Epstein-Barr virus appeared linked to several top co-occurrence clusters. According to the authors, the approach could potentially be generalized to other disease states and immunological phenotypes. In an earlier analysis of some 500 of the donors, most TCR beta V segments were observed in productive rearrangements about 87% or about 30% of the time, broadly matching IMGT annotations. The 87-base-pair reads could not distinguish some IMGT-functional V segments, including TRBV6-2 and TRBV6-3, so those segments were excluded. In this cohort, only TCR beta chains were sequenced, and detectable features were limited by the absence of alpha or paired-chain data. A further reported finding was that TCR beta sequences accurately predicted the HLA-A and HLA-B alleles for most subjects in the first cohort.

The cohort comprised under 700 healthy bone marrow donors. Cohort members were all nominally healthy when sampled, although unrecorded immune exposures were likely present. The donor tested CMV seronegative and was one of the 352 seronegative cohort members. A peripheral blood sample was collected from each donor, and TCR beta sequencing was performed on peripheral blood mononuclear cells. The Qiagen DNeasy Blood Extraction Kit was used to extract genomic DNA from the blood cell samples. Libraries came from the immunoSEQ multiplex PCR assay. The multiplex PCR relied on a mix of 60 forward primers for TCR Vbeta segments and 13 reverse primers for TCR Jbeta segments. A multiplex PCR assay on genomic DNA amplified the CDR3 region of rearranged TCR beta genes. Amplified TCR beta libraries were sequenced as 87-base-pair reads on the Illumina HiSeq System. On the study's bioinformatics: A later analysis counted about 80 million unique TCR beta chains across the 700 or so repertoires, and 10 million to 11 million of these chains were shared by at least two donors. A nearest-neighbor algorithm error-corrected the raw reads and collapsed the reads into unique sequences, merging closely related sequences to remove PCR and sequencing errors. To assign V, D and J gene segments, CDR3 sequences were aligned to IMGT reference sequences. For a sequence to be retained, a match of at least six nucleotides to both a V gene segment and a J gene segment was required. A rearrangement counted as productive if the CDR3 had no stop codons and remained in frame with V and J, and every other rearrangement counted as non-productive. Following IMGT convention, CDR3 was defined as the stretch from the second conserved V-encoded cysteine to the conserved J-encoded phenylalanine. In an earlier analysis of around 570 of the donors, sequences lacking an unambiguous match to a single V gene segment were excluded. An earlier analysis of 587 of the donors called V segments functional above 56.7% productive rearrangements and segregating when the between-donor standard deviation exceeded 5%. A statistical classification framework was built to diagnose cytomegalovirus status from the catalog of TCR beta chain sequences. In a later analysis, TCR nucleotide sequences were compared against IMGT/GENE-DB human TR gene sequences so that V and J genes could be assigned. The TCRdist pipeline was used in a later analysis to assign CDR3 sequences and most-parsimonious VDJ recombination scenarios. In a later analysis, each TCR beta chain was defined by its CDR3 amino acid sequence together with its V-gene family, and reads lacking a unique V-gene family were excluded. To address suspected cross-contamination and a sequencing artifact, a later analysis removed roughly 580 highly shared, low-generation-probability nucleotide sequences. In a later analysis, a clonal expansion index was calculated for each public chain from normalized within-repertoire ranks of inferred template counts. Generation probabilities in a later analysis came from a VDJ recombination model fitted to out-of-frame rearrangements, and those results were checked against IGoR. In a later analysis, TCR-TCR, TCR-HLA and TCR-CMV co-occurrence was scored with hypergeometric tests, and a repertoire-size bias correction was applied to TCR pairs. A later analysis estimated false discovery rates by permuting HLA or CMV assignments 20 times. In a later analysis, co-occurring TCRs were grouped using DBSCAN, and TCRdist sequence similarity was added for clustering within HLA-allele-positive subsets. Co-occurrence clustering excluded repertoires with fewer than 30,000 or more than 120,000 public chains, plus five with anomalous nucleotide sharing. What TCRdb holds here is the immuneACCESS table cut down to in-frame rearrangements. Part of the clones is not present; checked against another copy, under half of the missing clones reflect an unresolved V gene, and the others are unexplained. The V and J calls and clone size come from that table; D and trimming were worked out from the DNA. The sample table shows about 150,000 clones, and approximately 72% are seen once. Over 2% of the sample is in the top ten clones.

Compared with germline, V lacks 0 bases and J lacks 4 bases; bases without a gene match: 11. Based on the germline V gene, the CDR1 and CDR2 sequences are SGDLS and YYNGEE. CDR3 length: 17 amino acids, cysteine to phenylalanine. Only CDR3 DNA remains: 51 bases, in frame from the first base. The V and J segments used are TRBV9 and TRBJ1-1; TRBD1 aligns with 8 central bases. The sample was PBMCs. The clonotype was recovered from a man aged 40-49 years in good health and CMV-seronegative. The nucleotide sequence is TGTGCCAGCAGCGTAGTCGGACAGGGCGTGGGCAGCACTGAAGCTTTCTTT. It specifies CASSVVGQGVGSTEAFF.